The 15 T cell receptor beta chains reported below all come from one sample, sequenced in a study of T cell responses to AZD1222 COVID-19 vaccine. Clones were read by immunoSEQ multiplex PCR, and TCRdb kept only the in-frame ones, dropping some. The sample lists 130,000 or so clones, 89% occurring once. Sequencing was performed on peripheral blood, taken on day 0 of AZD1222 vaccination. The receptors were sampled from an adult in good health.

This sequence joins TRBV7-2 and TRBJ1-4, with D possibly being TRBD1 (6 bases). Between the trimmed V and J ends, which lost 4 bases and 10 bases, there was a span of 19 bases. This CDR3 spans 15 amino acids. CDR1 is SGHTA, CDR2 FQGNSA, per germline. The CDR3 loop is CASSSPGGASGKLFF. CDR3 DNA sequence: TGTGCCAGCAGCTCCCCTGGGGGGGCGTCAGGAAAACTGTTTTTT.

J is TRBJ2-2 and V is TRBV9; 8 bases map to TRBD2. The J segment lost 5 bases and the V segment lost 4 bases, leaving 13 bases of the junction unmatched. This CDR3 is 17 amino acids long. Germline CDR1 SGDLS, CDR2 YYNGEE. The CDR3 nucleotides read TGTGCCAGCAGCCCCCGGCTAACGGGGGGGTTAACCGGGGAGCTGTTTTTT. This encodes CASSPRLTGGLTGELFF.

This chain connects TRBV14 to TRBJ2-5; 10 nucleotides match TRBD2. CDR1 and CDR2 from the germline V gene are SGHDN and FVKESK. The V segment lost 1 base and the J segment 4 bases; nucleotides outside the gene matches: 0. CDR3 size: 14 residues. CDR3 sequence reads: CASSQGTSGETQYF. Written as DNA, the CDR3 is TGTGCCAGCAGCCAAGGGACTAGCGGAGAGACCCAGTACTTC.

This clone has only one observation. The rearrangement joins TRBV7-3 to TRBJ1-1, with 7 bases identical to TRBD1. V dropped 5 bases and J dropped 3; count of bases not matched to a gene: 6. The CDR3 spans 14 residues. CDR1 is SGHTA, CDR2 FQGTGA, per germline. The CDR3 coding sequence is TGTGCCAGCAGCGTGACAGGGATTGACACTGAAGCTTTCTTT. Protein: CASSVTGIDTEAFF.

V and J are TRBV6-5 and TRBJ1-1; the D is unclear. The V gene's germline CDR1 is MNHEY and CDR2 SVGAGI. V was shortened by 8 bases and J by 5 bases, with 12 bases between the two germline ends. The CDR3 loop spans 12 amino acids. CDR3 amino acids: CASGRWGTEAFF. CDR3 nucleotides: TGTGCCAGCGGTAGATGGGGTACTGAAGCTTTCTTT.

The J gene is TRBJ1-6, the V gene TRBV6-1; tentatively, D is TRBD1 (6 bases). Per the germline V gene, CDR1 is MNHNS and CDR2 is SASEGT. V lost 3 bases and J 7 bases, leaving 7 bases between the germline ends. The CDR3 extends over 13 amino acids. The CDR3 sequence is CASSEGHNSPLHF. The CDR3 DNA is TGTGCCAGCAGTGAGGGACACAATTCACCCCTCCACTTT.

This clone was found once. This sequence joins TRBV7-9 and TRBJ1-2, with TRBD1 identical over 9 bases. The CDR3 is 15 residues long. Germline values: CDR1 SEHNR, CDR2 FQNEAQ (reference sequence). V was clipped by 6 bases and J by 4 bases; unmatched bases: 9. CDR3 region: CASRYGTGYLYGYTF. CDR3 DNA sequence: TGTGCCAGCAGATACGGGACAGGGTACCTCTATGGCTACACCTTC. The whole variable domain, filled in from reference TRBV7-9 and TRBJ1-2, reads DTGVSQNPRHKITKRGQNVTFRCDPISEHNRLYWYRQTLGQGPEFLTYFQNEAQLEKSRLLSDRFSAERPKGSFSTLEIQRTEQGDSAMYLCASRYGTGYLYGYTFGSGTRLTVV.

The chain uses TRBV9 and TRBJ1-3; D remains unclear. Germline V lookup: CDR1 SGDLS, CDR2 YYNGEE. Between the trimmed V and J ends, which lost 3 bases and 2 bases, there was a span of 9 bases. The CDR3 covers 14 residues. Here the CDR3 reads CASSAQATGNTIYF. CDR3 sequence (DNA): TGTGCCAGCAGCGCCCAGGCCACTGGAAACACCATATATTTT. The full variable domain, completed using reference TRBV9 and TRBJ1-3, is DSGVTQTPKHLITATGQRVTLRCSPRSGDLSVYWYQQSLDQGLQFLIQYYNGEERAKGNILERFSAQQFPDLHSELNLSSLELGDSALYFCASSAQATGNTIYFGEGSWLTVV.

This sequence joins TRBV19 and TRBJ1-4, with D hard to call. The CDR3 runs to 13 residues. The germline V and J ends were trimmed by 5 bases and 5 bases, with 9 bases remaining between them. Germline-derived CDR1 and CDR2 are LNHDA and SQIVND (reference sequence). CDR3 in DNA: TGTGCCAGTAGTTTGATGGTAAATGAAAAACTGTTTTTT. Its translation: CASSLMVNEKLFF.

The gene calls are TRBV18 and TRBJ1-5; D is perhaps TRBD1 (6 bases). Germline CDR1 reads KGHSH; CDR2 reads LQKENI. The CDR3 extends over 15 amino acids. The V end lost 4 bases, the J end lost 0 bases, and 10 bases lay between the germline ends. CDR3: CASSLQGNSNQPQHF. The CDR3 DNA reads TGTGCCAGCTCACTGCAGGGGAATAGCAATCAGCCCCAGCATTTT.

The J gene is TRBJ1-4, the V gene TRBV19, with no clear D. Trimming left V 5 bases short and J 0 bases short, with 7 bases between. The CDR3 is made up of 14 amino acids. Germline-derived CDR1 and CDR2 are LNHDA and SQIVND (reference sequence). The CDR3 sequence is CASSVQTTNEKLFF. In nucleotides, the CDR3 is TGTGCCAGTAGTGTCCAGACAACTAATGAAAAACTGTTTTTT.

The CDR3 DNA follows: TGTGCCAGCAGTCGAGGGCTTCTTGGCTACACCTTC. This codes for CASSRGLLGYTF. The chain uses TRBV2 and TRBJ1-2; unclear D gene. Deletions cut 5 bases from V and 7 bases from J, with 11 bases between. Per the germline V gene, CDR1 is SNHLY and CDR2 is FYNNEI. The CDR3 loop spans 12 amino acids. Together with reference TRBV2 and TRBJ1-2, the CDR3 gives the full variable domain: EPEVTQTPSHQVTQMGQEVILRCVPISNHLYFYWYRQILGQKVEFLVSFYNNEISEKSEIFDDQFSVERPDGSNFTLKIRSTKLEDSAMYFCASSRGLLGYTFGSGTRLTVV.

The chain employs TRBV30 and TRBJ1-1; a weak D match, TRBD1 (6 bases). Germline assignment: CDR1 GTSNPN and CDR2 SVGIG (reference sequence). The CDR3 spans 13 residues. The germline V and J ends were trimmed by 1 base and 5 bases, with 11 bases remaining between them. The CDR3 nucleotides read TGTGCCTGGAGTGGACGGGGGCGGACTGAAGCTTTCTTT. This translates into CAWSGRGRTEAFF.

This clone has just a few counts. The chain links TRBV30 to TRBJ1-4; 11 bases are a match to TRBD1. The CDR3 is 12 amino acids. V shed 3 bases, J shed 10 bases, and the junction held 1 base outside the gene matches. Germline V lookup: CDR1 GTSNPN, CDR2 SVGIG (reference sequence). The CDR3 region has the DNA TGTGCCTGGAGCGGGACAGGGGGAAAACTGTTTTTT. Translation: CAWSGTGGKLFF. Together with reference TRBV30 and TRBJ1-4, the CDR3 gives the full variable domain: SQTIHQWPATLVQPVGSPLSLECTVEGTSNPNLYWYRQAAGRGLQLLFYSVGIGQISSEVPQNLSASRPQDRQFILSSKKLLLSDSGFYLCAWSGTGGKLFFGSGTQLSVL.

This chain links TRBV5-4 with TRBJ1-1; D gene unclear. This CDR3 is built from 15 residues. V lost 0 bases to trimming and J lost 1 base, with 10 bases between them. In germline, CDR1 is SGHNT, CDR2 YYREEE (reference sequence). In DNA form, the CDR3 reads TGTGCCAGCAGCTTGGCCGGCCCCTCGAACACTGAAGCTTTCTTT. This encodes CASSLAGPSNTEAFF. The full variable domain, in which reference TRBV5-4 and TRBJ1-1 provide the parts outside the CDR3, is ETGVTQSPTHLIKTRGQQVTLRCSSQSGHNTVSWYQQALGQGPQFIFQYYREEENGRGNFPPRFSGLQFPNYSSELNVNALELDDSALYLCASSLAGPSNTEAFFGQGTRLTVV.